Presented here are 18 T cell receptor beta chains from one specimen sequenced in a study of CD8+ T cells in alopecia areata (dated by TCRdb to 2017 to 2018). Library preparation used the immunoSEQ multiplex PCR assay. To provide template for TCR sequencing, every sample had RNA extracted and reverse transcribed into cDNA. TCRdb took this table from immuneACCESS and kept in-frame rearrangements with V and J called. Such tables lack part of the clones; where checked against another copy, unresolved V genes explain under half of the gap, and the rest is unexplained. The sample yields around 160,000 clones; 45% to 60% were counted once. About 6.8% of the sample lies in the top ten. Sequenced material: CD4+ T cells sorted from blood. Receptors originate from a human donor with alopecia areata.

V and J are TRBV7-6 and TRBJ1-1; 7 bases agree with TRBD1. CDR3 length: 15 amino acids. Per germline, CDR1 SGHVS and CDR2 FNYEAQ. With 1 base clipped from V and 3 bases from J, the junction kept 5 bases outside the gene matches. The CDR3 DNA reads as TGTGCCAGCAGCTTAGGTGCAGGGGGTGACACTGAAGCTTTCTTT. Translating it yields CASSLGAGGDTEAFF. Based on the CDR3 plus reference TRBV7-6 and TRBJ1-1, the full variable domain is GAGVSQSPRYKVTKRGQDVALRCDPISGHVSLYWYRQALGQGPEFLTYFNYEAQQDKSGLPNDRFSAERPEGSISTLTIQRTEQRDSAMYRCASSLGAGGDTEAFFGQGTRLTVV.

The V gene is TRBV5-4, the J gene TRBJ1-1, with 8 bases aligning to TRBD1. The CDR3 runs 14 residues. Looked up from germline, CDR1 is SGHNT and CDR2 is YYREEE (reference sequence). The ends lost 0 bases at V and 4 bases at J; junction bases unmatched: 2. In DNA, the CDR3 is TGTGCCAGCAGCTTGGTGCAGGGGGCCACTGAAGCTTTCTTT. This sequence encodes CASSLVQGATEAFF.

This clone has a handful of counts. The chain combines TRBV11-1 with TRBJ2-3, with no clear D. Trimming removed 2 bases at V and 10 bases at J, with 10 bases between. The germline CDR1 and CDR2 sequences are SGHAT and FQDESV (reference sequence). This CDR3 spans 12 amino acids. DNA of the CDR3: TGTGCCAGCAGCTTAAATGATGCTGCGCAGTATTTT. Translating it yields CASSLNDAAQYF.

This clone has only a few counts. The chain links TRBV5-1 to TRBJ2-1; 8 positions agree with TRBD2. V gave up 4 bases and J gave up 6 bases; unmatched junction bases: 15. CDR3 size: 17 residues. The germline gives CDR1 SGHRS, CDR2 YFSETQ. The CDR3: CASSPEFWSGSINEQFF. The CDR3 DNA follows: TGCGCCAGCAGCCCCGAATTTTGGAGCGGGAGCATCAATGAGCAGTTCTTC. Together with reference TRBV5-1 and TRBJ2-1, the CDR3 gives the full variable domain: KAGVTQTPRYLIKTRGQQVTLSCSPISGHRSVSWYQQTPGQGLQFLFEYFSETQRNKGNFPGRFSGRQFSNSRSEMNVSTLELGDSALYLCASSPEFWSGSINEQFFGPGTRLTVL.

This clone was counted only a few times. V usage is TRBV30 and J usage is TRBJ2-7; 8 bases match TRBD1. With V trimmed by 3 bases and J by 2 bases, 6 bases remained unmatched. CDR3 size: 14 residues. CDR1 is GTSNPN, CDR2 SVGIG, per germline (reference sequence). CDR3 protein: CAWSLGTGAYEQYF. In DNA form, the CDR3 reads TGTGCCTGGAGCCTTGGGACAGGCGCCTACGAGCAGTACTTC.

The V and J genes are TRBV28 and TRBJ2-5; D remains ambiguous. Gene TRBJ2-7 matches the end of the DNA better, so the J call may be wrong. Germline V lookup: CDR1 MDHEN, CDR2 SYDVKM. The CDR3 is 12 amino acids. The CDR3 DNA reads TGTGCCAGCAGCCGACGTTTGTACGAGCAGTACTTC. It is translated as CASSRRLYEQYF.

This chain uses TRBV9 with TRBJ2-7, with no clear D. The CDR3 has 14 amino acids. The germline V gene encodes CDR1 SGDLS and CDR2 YYNGEE. V shed 0 bases and J shed 6 bases, with 13 bases lying between them. The CDR3 protein is CASSVAWRASEQYF. DNA for the CDR3: TGTGCCAGCAGCGTAGCTTGGAGAGCGTCCGAGCAGTACTTC.

The chain combines TRBV2 with TRBJ2-1; 7 nucleotides align to TRBD1. Germline-derived CDR1 and CDR2 are SNHLY and FYNNEI. After removal of 6 bases from V and 8 bases from J, the junction contained 10 bases not matched to a gene. The CDR3 consists of 14 residues. CDR3 nucleotide sequence: TGTGCCAGCAGGCGACAGGGTGTACTGGATGAGCAGTTCTTC. It is translated as CASRRQGVLDEQFF.

The V and J genes are TRBV5-5 and TRBJ2-3, with D possibly being TRBD1 (6 bases). Germline lookup yields CDR1 SGHKS and CDR2 YYEKEE (reference sequence). V gave up 5 bases and J gave up 2 bases, with 12 bases separating them. CDR3 length: 14 residues. In DNA form, the CDR3 reads TGTGCCAGCAGACGCGACAGGACCACAGATACGCAGTATTTT. Its protein is CASRRDRTTDTQYF.

V usage is TRBV29-1 and J usage is TRBJ1-2; 10 bases agree with TRBD1. The CDR3 covers 14 residues. Trimming cost V 6 bases and J 8 bases; bases outside gene matches: 12. Per the germline V gene, CDR1 is SQVTM and CDR2 is ANQGSEA. The CDR3 region is CSVPGQGPLGGYTF. The CDR3 DNA follows: TGCAGCGTCCCGGGACAGGGGCCGCTAGGAGGCTACACCTTC.

V gene TRBV29-1 combines with J gene TRBJ2-1; 9 bases line up with TRBD2. The CDR3 runs to 16 residues. Germline trimming cut 7 bases from V and 3 bases from J; bases unmatched to any gene: 13. CDR1 SQVTM and CDR2 ANQGSEA come from the germline V gene. DNA of the CDR3: TGCAGCGCCAAGTTTAGCGGGAGATCGGACTACAATGAGCAGTTCTTC. Its translation: CSAKFSGRSDYNEQFF.

The chain couples TRBV11-1 to TRBJ2-2; D uncertain. Between the trimmed V and J ends, which lost 3 bases and 5 bases, there was a span of 13 bases. Germline CDR1 SGHAT, CDR2 FQDESV (reference sequence). The CDR3 covers 15 residues. The CDR3 DNA follows: TGTGCCAGCAGCTTGCCCCTCGCGGCGACCGGGGAGCTGTTTTTT. This translates into CASSLPLAATGELFF.

This clone has more than one count but fewer than ten. This chain uses TRBV7-9 with TRBJ1-1; D is undetermined. V lost 0 bases and J 10 bases, leaving 12 bases between the germline ends. The CDR3 spans 13 residues. Germline V gene lookup returns CDR1 SEHNR and CDR2 FQNEAQ (reference sequence). The DNA of the CDR3 is TGTGCCAGCAGCTTAGCGGAGGTCTTGGGAGCTTTCTTT. Its translation is CASSLAEVLGAFF. Filled out from reference TRBV7-9 and TRBJ1-1, the complete variable domain reads DTGVSQNPRHKITKRGQNVTFRCDPISEHNRLYWYRQTLGQGPEFLTYFQNEAQLEKSRLLSDRFSAERPKGSFSTLEIQRTEQGDSAMYLCASSLAEVLGAFFGQGTRLTVV.

V usage is TRBV7-9 and J usage is TRBJ2-3, with TRBD2 matching over 10 bases. The V gene end was trimmed by 1 base and the J gene end by 5 bases; junction bases not matched to a gene: 3. Per the germline V gene, CDR1 is SEHNR and CDR2 is FQNEAQ (reference sequence). The CDR3 consists of 15 residues. CDR3 loop: CASSLEGLAVDTQYF. In DNA form, the CDR3 reads TGTGCCAGCAGCTTAGAAGGACTAGCGGTAGATACGCAGTATTTT.

This clone appeared a few times. The V gene is TRBV29-1, the J gene TRBJ1-2, with 7 bases fitting TRBD1. The J segment lost 2 bases and the V segment lost 6 bases, leaving 6 bases of the junction unmatched. CDR3 length: 13 amino acids. Germline V gene sequence: CDR1 SQVTM, CDR2 ANQGSEA. The chain's CDR3 is CSVGEQGNYGYTF. The CDR3 DNA sequence: TGCAGCGTCGGAGAACAGGGGAACTATGGCTACACCTTC.

The CDR3 DNA follows: TGTGCCAGCAGTTACGTAGCGCCCGGGGAGCTGTTTTTT. This encodes CASSYVAPGELFF. The chain recombines TRBV27 with TRBJ2-2, with D perhaps matching TRBD2 (5 bases). V was clipped by 4 bases and J by 6 bases, with 9 bases between them. Germline V gene sequence: CDR1 MNHEY, CDR2 SMNVEV (reference sequence). This CDR3 region has 13 residues.

This clone showed up just a few times. This sample also contains other DNA sequences that code for the same CDR3. The chain is built from TRBV19 and TRBJ1-1; D ambiguous. Germline V gene data show CDR1 as LNHDA and CDR2 as SQIVND (reference sequence). The V end was cut by 0 bases, the J end by 4 bases, with 12 bases between. This CDR3 has 15 amino acids. CDR3 sequence (DNA): TGTGCCAGTAGTATAGATCCTGGTAAGGGCACTGAAGCTTTCTTT. Translation gives CASSIDPGKGTEAFF.

In DNA, the CDR3 is TGCGCCAGCAGTCACCCCGAGAGAACCAAAGCTTTCTTT. This translates into CASSHPERTKAFF. The chain recombines TRBV23-1 with TRBJ1-1; D gene ambiguous. TRBV23-1 counts as an open reading frame of uncertain function. The CDR3 runs 13 residues. Trimming shortened V by 3 bases and J by 9 bases, and 14 bases separated the two germline ends.